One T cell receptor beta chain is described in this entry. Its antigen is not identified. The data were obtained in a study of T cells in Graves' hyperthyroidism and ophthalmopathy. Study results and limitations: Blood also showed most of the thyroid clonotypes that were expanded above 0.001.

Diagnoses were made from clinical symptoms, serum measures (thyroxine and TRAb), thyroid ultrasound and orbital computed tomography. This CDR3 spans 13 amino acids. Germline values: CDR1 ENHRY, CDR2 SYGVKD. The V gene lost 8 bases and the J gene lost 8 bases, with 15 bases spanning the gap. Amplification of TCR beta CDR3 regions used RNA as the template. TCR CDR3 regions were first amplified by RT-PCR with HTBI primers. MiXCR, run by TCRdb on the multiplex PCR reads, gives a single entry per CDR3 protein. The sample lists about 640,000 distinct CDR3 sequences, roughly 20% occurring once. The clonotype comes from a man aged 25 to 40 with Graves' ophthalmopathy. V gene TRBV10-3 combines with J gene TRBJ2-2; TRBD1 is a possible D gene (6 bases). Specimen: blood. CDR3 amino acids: CAICRQERGELFF. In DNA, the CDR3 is TGTGCCATCTGCCGACAGGAAAGAGGGGAGCTGTTTTTT.